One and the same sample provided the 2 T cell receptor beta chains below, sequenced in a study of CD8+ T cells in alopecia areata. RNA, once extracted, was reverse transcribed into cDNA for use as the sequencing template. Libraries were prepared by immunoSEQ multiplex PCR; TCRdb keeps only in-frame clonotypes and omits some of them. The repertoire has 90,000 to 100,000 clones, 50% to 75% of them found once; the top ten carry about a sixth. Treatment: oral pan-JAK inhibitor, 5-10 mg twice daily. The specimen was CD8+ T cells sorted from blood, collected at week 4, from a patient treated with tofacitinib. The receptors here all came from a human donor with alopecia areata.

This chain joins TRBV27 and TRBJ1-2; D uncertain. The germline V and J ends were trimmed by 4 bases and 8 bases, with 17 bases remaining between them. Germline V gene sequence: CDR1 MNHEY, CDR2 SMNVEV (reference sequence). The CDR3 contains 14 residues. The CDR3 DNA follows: TGTGCCAGCAGTTACCATGAGGGAAGTGAGGGCTACACCTTC. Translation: CASSYHEGSEGYTF.

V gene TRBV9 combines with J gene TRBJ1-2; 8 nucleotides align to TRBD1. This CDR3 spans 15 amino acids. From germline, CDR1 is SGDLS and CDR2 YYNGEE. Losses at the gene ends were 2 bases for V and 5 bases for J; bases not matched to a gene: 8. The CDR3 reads CASSVAGGLGYGYTF. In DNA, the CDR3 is TGTGCCAGCAGCGTCGCAGGGGGCTTGGGTTATGGCTACACCTTC.